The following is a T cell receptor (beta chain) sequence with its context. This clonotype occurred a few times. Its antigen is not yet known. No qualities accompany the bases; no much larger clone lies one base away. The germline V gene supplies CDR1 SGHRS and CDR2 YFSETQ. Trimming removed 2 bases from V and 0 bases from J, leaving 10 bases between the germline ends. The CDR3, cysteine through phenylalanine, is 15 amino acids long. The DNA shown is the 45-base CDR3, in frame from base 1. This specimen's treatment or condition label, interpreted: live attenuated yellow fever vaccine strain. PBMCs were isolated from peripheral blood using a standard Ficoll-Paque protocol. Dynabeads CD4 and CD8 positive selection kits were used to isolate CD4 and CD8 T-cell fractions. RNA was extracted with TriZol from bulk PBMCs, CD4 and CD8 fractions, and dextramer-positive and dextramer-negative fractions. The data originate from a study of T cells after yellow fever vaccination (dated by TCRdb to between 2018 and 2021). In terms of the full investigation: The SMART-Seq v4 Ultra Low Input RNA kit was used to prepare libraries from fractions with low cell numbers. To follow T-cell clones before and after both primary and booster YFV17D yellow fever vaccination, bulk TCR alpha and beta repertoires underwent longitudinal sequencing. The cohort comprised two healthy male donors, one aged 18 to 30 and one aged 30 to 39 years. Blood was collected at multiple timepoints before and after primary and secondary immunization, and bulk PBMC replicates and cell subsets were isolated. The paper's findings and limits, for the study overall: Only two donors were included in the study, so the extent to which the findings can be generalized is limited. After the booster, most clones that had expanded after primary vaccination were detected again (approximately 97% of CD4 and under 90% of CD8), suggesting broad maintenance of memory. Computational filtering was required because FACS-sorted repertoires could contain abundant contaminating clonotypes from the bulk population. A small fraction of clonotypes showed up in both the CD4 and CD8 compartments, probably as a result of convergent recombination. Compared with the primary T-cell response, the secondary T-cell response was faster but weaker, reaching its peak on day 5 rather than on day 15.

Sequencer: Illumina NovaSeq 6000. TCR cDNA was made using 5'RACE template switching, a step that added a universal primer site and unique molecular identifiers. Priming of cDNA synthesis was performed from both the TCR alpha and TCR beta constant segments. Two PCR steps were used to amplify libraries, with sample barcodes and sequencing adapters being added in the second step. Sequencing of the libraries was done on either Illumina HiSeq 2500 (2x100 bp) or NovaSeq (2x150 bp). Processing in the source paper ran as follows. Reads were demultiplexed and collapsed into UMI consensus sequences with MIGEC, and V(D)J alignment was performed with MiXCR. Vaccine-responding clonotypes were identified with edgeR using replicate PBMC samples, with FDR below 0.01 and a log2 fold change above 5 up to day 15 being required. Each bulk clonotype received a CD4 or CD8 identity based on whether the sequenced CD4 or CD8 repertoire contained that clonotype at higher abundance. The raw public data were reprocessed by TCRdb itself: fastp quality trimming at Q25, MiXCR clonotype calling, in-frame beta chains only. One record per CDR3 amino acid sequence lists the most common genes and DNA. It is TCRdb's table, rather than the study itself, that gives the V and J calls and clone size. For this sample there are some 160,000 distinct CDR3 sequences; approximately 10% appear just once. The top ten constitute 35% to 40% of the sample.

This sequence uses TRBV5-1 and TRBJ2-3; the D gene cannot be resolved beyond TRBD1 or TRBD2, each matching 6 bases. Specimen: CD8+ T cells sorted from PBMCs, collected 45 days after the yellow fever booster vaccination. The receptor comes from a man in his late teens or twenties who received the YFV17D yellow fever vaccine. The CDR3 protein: CASSFTGTSTDTQYF. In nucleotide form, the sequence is TGCGCCAGCAGCTTTACAGGGACTAGCACAGATACGCAGTATTTT.